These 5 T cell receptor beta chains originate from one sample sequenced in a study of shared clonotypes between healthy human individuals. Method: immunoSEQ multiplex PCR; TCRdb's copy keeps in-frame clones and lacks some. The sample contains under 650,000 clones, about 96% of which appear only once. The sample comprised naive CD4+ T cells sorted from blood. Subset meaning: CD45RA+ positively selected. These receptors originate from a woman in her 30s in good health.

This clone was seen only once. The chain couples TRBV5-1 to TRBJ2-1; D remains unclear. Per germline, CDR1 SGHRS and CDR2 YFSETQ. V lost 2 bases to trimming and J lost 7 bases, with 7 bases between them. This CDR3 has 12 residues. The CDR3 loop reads CASSLGENEQFF. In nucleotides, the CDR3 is TGCGCCAGCAGCTTAGGTGAAAATGAGCAGTTCTTC.

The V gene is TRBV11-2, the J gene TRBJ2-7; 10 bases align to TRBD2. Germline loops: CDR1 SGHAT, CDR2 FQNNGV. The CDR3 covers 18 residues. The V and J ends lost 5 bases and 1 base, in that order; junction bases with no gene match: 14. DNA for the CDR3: TGTGCCAGCAGCCCTAATAGCGGGAGGAACTGGTTTTCCTACGAGCAGTACTTC. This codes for CASSPNSGRNWFSYEQYF.

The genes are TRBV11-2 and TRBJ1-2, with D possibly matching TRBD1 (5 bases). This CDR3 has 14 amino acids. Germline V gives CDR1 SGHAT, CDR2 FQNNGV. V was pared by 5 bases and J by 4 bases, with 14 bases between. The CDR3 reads CASSRRQGFYGYTF. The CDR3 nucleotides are TGTGCCAGCAGCCGGCGGCAGGGATTCTATGGCTACACCTTC.

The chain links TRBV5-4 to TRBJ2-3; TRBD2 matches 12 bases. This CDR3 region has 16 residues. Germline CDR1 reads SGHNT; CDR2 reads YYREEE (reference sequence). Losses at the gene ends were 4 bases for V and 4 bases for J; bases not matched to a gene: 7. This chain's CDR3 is CASSQGPSGRADTQYF. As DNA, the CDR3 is TGTGCCAGCAGCCAAGGGCCTAGCGGGAGGGCAGATACGCAGTATTTT.

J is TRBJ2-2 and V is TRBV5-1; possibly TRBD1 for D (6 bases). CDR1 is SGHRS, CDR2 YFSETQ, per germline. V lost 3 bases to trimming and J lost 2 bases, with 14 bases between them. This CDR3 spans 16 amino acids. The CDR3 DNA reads TGCGCCAGCAGCTACTCCGGGACATCTAACACCGGGGAGCTGTTTTTT. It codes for CASSYSGTSNTGELFF.